A single sample gave rise to the 9 T cell receptor beta chains below, sequenced in a study of CD4 T cells in relation to SARS-CoV-2 and coronaviruses. The table came from immunoSEQ multiplex PCR; TCRdb's copy has only in-frame clones and leaves some out. The profile shows almost 20,000 clones, 74% of them singletons. Unexposed donor CD4+ T cells date from about 2010-2018, before the COVID-19 pandemic. Isolation of CD4+ T cells took place after about 9 days in culture. Their target antigens are unknown. Sequencing input: CD4+ T cells from PBMCs, cultured in vitro. The receptors derive from a human donor in good health.

The rearrangement joins TRBV11-2 to TRBJ2-3; D unclear. The CDR3 length is 12 residues. Between the trimmed V and J ends, which lost 3 bases and 1 base, there was a span of 2 bases. Looked up from germline, CDR1 is SGHAT and CDR2 is FQNNGV. The CDR3 DNA reads TGTGCCAGCAGCTTCCGCACAGATACGCAGTATTTT. Its protein product is CASSFRTDTQYF.

The chain joins TRBV6-2 or TRBV6-3 to TRBJ2-7; 14 bases map to TRBD2. The length of the CDR3 is 19 residues. The V and J ends lost 2 bases and 0 bases, in that order; junction bases with no gene match: 9. Germline CDR1 is MNHEY and CDR2 is SVGEGT. As DNA, the CDR3 is TGTGCCAGCAGTTACCTTCCGGGACTAGCGGGGGTTGCCTCCTACGAGCAGTACTTC. Its translation: CASSYLPGLAGVASYEQYF.

V gene TRBV21-1 combines with J gene TRBJ2-4; the table names TRBD1, a call not compared with the DNA. TRBV21-1 is noted as a pseudogene. CDR3 length equals 12 residues. The chain's CDR3 is CASRTQGNIQYF. CDR3 nucleotides: TGTGCCAGCAGGACCCAGGGAAACATTCAGTACTTC.

The rearrangement uses TRBV4-1 and TRBJ2-5; the match to TRBD2 covers 12 bases. Germline V gene lookup returns CDR1 MGHRA and CDR2 YSYEKL. Unmatched junction bases numbered 6, after V lost 1 base and J lost 6 bases. This CDR3 region has 16 residues. The CDR3 reads CASSQGTSGRRQTQYF. The CDR3 bases are TGCGCCAGCAGCCAAGGAACTAGCGGGAGGAGACAGACCCAGTACTTC.

The gene calls are TRBV3-1 (or the pseudogene TRBV3-2) and TRBJ2-2; D perhaps matches TRBD2 (5 bases). The CDR3 is 12 residues long. Trimming shortened V by 6 bases and J by 6 bases, and 8 bases separated the two germline ends. CDR1 is LGHDT, CDR2 YNNKEL, per germline (reference sequence). Here the CDR3 DNA reads TGTGCCAGCAGTCCTAGCCCCGGGGAGCTGTTTTTT. Translated, it gives CASSPSPGELFF.

The chain uses TRBV2 and TRBJ2-6; no firm D call. Trimming took off 6 bases at V and 1 base at J, with 4 bases between the two ends. Germline CDR1 and CDR2: SNHLY and FYNNEI. This CDR3 has 13 residues. CDR3 in amino acids: CASRESGANVLTF. For the CDR3, the DNA is TGTGCCAGCAGGGAGTCTGGGGCCAACGTCCTGACTTTC.

This clone appeared once. The chain employs TRBV7-8 and TRBJ2-1, with unresolved D. Germline values: CDR1 SGHVS, CDR2 FQNEAQ. V lost 5 bases and J 3 bases, leaving 11 bases between the germline ends. The CDR3 spans 14 residues. The CDR3, as DNA: TGTGCCAGCAGCCCAGCCCAAAACTACAATGAGCAGTTCTTC. Translated: CASSPAQNYNEQFF.

V is TRBV4-1 and J is TRBJ2-6; 7 bases map to TRBD1. Trimming at V came to 4 bases and at J to 0 bases, leaving 9 bases not matched to a gene. Germline CDR1 MGHRA, CDR2 YSYEKL. CDR3 length: 18 amino acids. CDR3 sequence: CASSPRDSAASGANVLTF. The CDR3 DNA follows: TGCGCCAGCAGCCCCCGGGACAGTGCAGCCTCTGGGGCCAACGTCCTGACTTTC.

This chain links TRBV7-2 with TRBJ2-3; TRBD2 matches 8 bases. J gave up 10 bases and V 7 bases, and 16 bases lay outside the gene matches. Germline assignment: CDR1 SGHTA and CDR2 FQGNSA. This CDR3 has 15 amino acids. CDR3 DNA sequence: TGTGCCAGCAACCTAGCTCGGGGGGGCGATGGGGCGCAGTATTTT. Amino acid sequence: CASNLARGGDGAQYF.